This T cell receptor (beta chain) was retrieved from a study of blood T cells in healthy people across ages. The CDR3 has 15 amino acids. The J segment lost 3 bases and the V segment lost 3 bases, leaving 7 bases of the junction unmatched. About this clonotype itself: No antigen is known for it.

Using a J-beta primer mix together with a sample-barcoded 5' primer, a second PCR was run for roughly 6 to 12 cycles. From each sample, at least 2.5 million paired-end reads containing CDR3 were obtained. Using its own MiXCR run on the 5' RACE reads, TCRdb lists one record per CDR3 protein. The table has 1.5 million to 2 million distinct CDR3 sequences, roughly 27% seen once. The study's findings and limits: The study regarded diversity estimates from one million T cells as underestimates. Naive T cell percentage by flow cytometry tracked strongly with beta diversity.

The sample comprised blood. The receptor was isolated from a woman under 40 in good health. The genes are TRBV12-3 or TRBV12-4 and TRBJ1-2; the match to TRBD1 covers 7 bases. CDR3 amino acids: CASSFPGGDDYGYTF. CDR3 nucleotide sequence: TGTGCCAGCAGTTTCCCAGGGGGGGATGACTATGGCTACACCTTC.